The 21 T cell receptor beta chains below come from one sample, sequenced in a study of cytomegalovirus exposure and HLA in healthy donors (dated by TCRdb to 2017 to 2019). The library was prepared using the immunoSEQ multiplex PCR assay. In TCRdb, the immuneACCESS table is reduced to in-frame sequences with V and J assigned. These tables do not hold every clone; where another copy was compared, an unresolved V gene accounts for under half, and the others remain unexplained. The sample contains 220,000 or so clones, under 95% of them found a single time. The ten top clones hold about 0.95% of the sample. Material for sequencing was PBMCs. These receptor sequences come from a woman between 18 and 29 years old in good health and CMV-seronegative.

The V gene is TRBV6-1, the J gene TRBJ1-1; D uncertain. This CDR3 contains 13 residues. Germline V gene lookup returns CDR1 MNHNS and CDR2 SASEGT. V lost 2 bases to trimming and J lost 1 base, with 5 bases between them. CDR3 sequence: CASSESRNTEAFF. The CDR3 nucleotides read TGTGCCAGCAGTGAAAGTAGGAACACTGAAGCTTTCTTT.

The chain carries TRBV2 and TRBJ2-5, with TRBD1 as a possible D gene (8 bases). This CDR3 has 13 residues. V gave up 7 bases and J gave up 4 bases, with 13 bases separating them. CDR1 is SNHLY, CDR2 FYNNEI, per germline. This chain's CDR3 is CASTGGGGETQYF. The DNA of the CDR3 is TGTGCCAGCACAGGGGGCGGGGGAGAGACCCAGTACTTC.

The rearrangement joins TRBV19 to TRBJ2-5, with D perhaps TRBD1 (6 bases). CDR3 size: 16 residues. Germline CDR1 LNHDA, CDR2 SQIVND (reference sequence). Trimming removed 4 bases at V and 2 bases at J, with 17 bases between. The CDR3 DNA sequence: TGTGCCAGTAGTAACCGGGACATCCGCCCTCAAGAGACCCAGTACTTC. Translating it yields CASSNRDIRPQETQYF.

This sequence joins TRBV5-4 and TRBJ1-2, with TRBD1 as a possible D gene (6 bases). Germline CDR1 reads SGHNT; CDR2 reads YYREEE (reference sequence). There are 14 residues in the CDR3. Trimming shortened V by 0 bases and J by 6 bases, and 12 bases separated the two germline ends. In DNA form, the CDR3 reads TGTGCCAGCAGCTTGGACCCGGGGGGCAATGGCTACACCTTC. This codes for CASSLDPGGNGYTF.

This sequence joins TRBV28 and TRBJ2-2; 11 bases align to TRBD2. V shed 10 bases and J 3 bases; nucleotides not matched to a gene: 19. Germline CDR1 is MDHEN and CDR2 is SYDVKM. The CDR3 runs to 19 residues. CDR3 sequence: CATSRVGLAGTMDTGELFF. Written as DNA, the CDR3 is TGTGCCACCAGCAGGGTCGGACTAGCGGGTACAATGGACACCGGGGAGCTGTTTTTT.

The chain couples TRBV7-3 to TRBJ1-1, with D perhaps TRBD1 (5 bases). Trimming removed 5 bases from V and 6 bases from J, with 13 bases in between. This CDR3 is 13 amino acids long. Per the germline V gene, CDR1 is SGHTA and CDR2 is FQGTGA. CDR3 in amino acids: CASSRTRDSEAFF. CDR3 DNA: TGTGCCAGCAGCCGTACTAGGGACTCTGAAGCTTTCTTT. Variable domain in full (rest from reference TRBV7-3 and TRBJ1-1): GAGVSQTPSNKVTEKGKYVELRCDPISGHTALYWYRQSLGQGPEFLIYFQGTGAADDSGLPNDRFFAVRPEGSVSTLKIQRTERGDSAVYLCASSRTRDSEAFFGQGTRLTVV.

The J gene is TRBJ2-1, the V gene TRBV2; 9 nucleotides match TRBD1. This CDR3 contains 16 residues. The germline V gene encodes CDR1 SNHLY and CDR2 FYNNEI. Trimming removed 7 bases from V and 2 bases from J; junction bases left unmatched: 9. The CDR3 spells CASTTGQGLTYNEQFF. The CDR3 DNA sequence: TGTGCCAGCACGACCGGACAGGGGCTGACCTACAATGAGCAGTTCTTC.

The table lists this clone with a count of one. J is TRBJ2-7 and V is TRBV7-6; 9 bases align to TRBD2. V shed 0 bases and J 7 bases; nucleotides not matched to a gene: 7. Germline CDR1 and CDR2: SGHVS and FNYEAQ. The CDR3 contains 15 residues. The CDR3 is CASSLAAGLAYEQYF. CDR3 DNA sequence: TGTGCCAGCAGCTTAGCAGCGGGACTAGCATATGAGCAGTACTTC.

The chain links TRBV27 to TRBJ1-1; the D gene is possibly TRBD1 (6 bases). CDR3 length: 13 amino acids. The V and J ends lost 6 bases and 4 bases respectively, with 12 bases between them. Germline-derived CDR1 and CDR2 are MNHEY and SMNVEV (reference sequence). The CDR3 loop reads CASRLQGITEAFF. The CDR3 DNA reads as TGTGCCAGCAGGCTTCAGGGGATCACTGAAGCTTTCTTT.

The rearrangement joins TRBV11-3 to TRBJ2-7; 8 bases fit TRBD1. V lost 4 bases and J lost 2; bases outside the gene matches: 7. Germline CDR1 SGHNT, CDR2 YENEEA. The CDR3 totals 15 residues. CDR3 amino acids: CASSSGQGSTYEQYF. The CDR3 DNA reads TGTGCCAGCAGCTCCGGACAGGGATCGACCTACGAGCAGTACTTC.

About this clone: Other DNA sequences within the sample encode an identical CDR3. The rearrangement links TRBV5-1 to TRBJ2-1, with 7 bases that match TRBD1. The V gene's germline CDR1 is SGHRS and CDR2 YFSETQ. V shed 4 bases, J shed 5 bases, and the junction held 3 bases outside the gene matches. This CDR3 is 13 amino acids long. The CDR3 DNA sequence: TGCGCCAGCAGCCTCGGGACAGACAATGAGCAGTTCTTC. It specifies CASSLGTDNEQFF.

CDR3: CASSQGNRQGGETQYF. The CDR3 nucleotides are TGCGCCAGCAGCCAAGGGAACAGACAGGGGGGGGAGACCCAGTACTTC. The rearrangement links TRBV4-1 to TRBJ2-5; 9 bases fit TRBD1. Germline-derived CDR1 and CDR2 are MGHRA and YSYEKL. V was clipped by 1 base and J by 5 bases; unmatched bases: 8. This CDR3 contains 16 residues.

V is TRBV29-1 and J is TRBJ1-2; D is unclear. V was clipped by 3 bases and J by 3 bases, with 14 bases between them. Per germline, CDR1 SQVTM and CDR2 ANQGSEA. This CDR3 comprises 14 residues. The CDR3 protein is CSVDPTDGDYGYTF. In nucleotides, the CDR3 is TGCAGCGTTGACCCCACCGACGGAGACTATGGCTACACCTTC.

The chain carries TRBV28 and TRBJ2-7; TRBD2 might be the D (6 bases). Germline lookup yields CDR1 MDHEN and CDR2 SYDVKM. This CDR3 has 14 amino acids. The germline V and J ends were trimmed by 5 bases and 0 bases, with 11 bases remaining between them. CDR3 protein: CASSPGTLSYEQYF. The CDR3 bases are TGTGCCAGCAGTCCCGGGACTCTCTCCTACGAGCAGTACTTC. Filled out from reference TRBV28 and TRBJ2-7, the complete variable domain reads DVKVTQSSRYLVKRTGEKVFLECVQDMDHENMFWYRQDPGLGLRLIYFSYDVKMKEKGDIPEGYSVSREKKERFSLILESASTNQTSMYLCASSPGTLSYEQYFGPGTRLTVT.

The chain joins TRBV6-4 to TRBJ2-1; weak D call: TRBD1 (6 bases). The CDR3 contains 12 residues. V was clipped by 2 bases and J by 10 bases, with 9 bases between them. CDR1 is MRHNA and CDR2 is SNTAGT in the germline V gene. CDR3 sequence (DNA): TGTGCCAGCAGTGACCAGGGGCGGGAGCAGTTCTTC. It codes for CASSDQGREQFF.

V is TRBV6-5 and J is TRBJ1-6; no firm D call. Trimming took off 8 bases at V and 9 bases at J, with 14 bases between the two ends. Germline CDR1 MNHEY, CDR2 SVGAGI. This CDR3 is built from 13 residues. The CDR3 nucleotides are TGTGCCAGCTTCCGGCGGTCGGGTTCACCCCTCCACTTT. Its translation is CASFRRSGSPLHF.

The table lists this clone with a count of one. The chain couples TRBV30 to TRBJ2-1, with 8 positions matching TRBD2. The CDR3 loop spans 15 amino acids. Germline V CDR1 and CDR2: GTSNPN, SVGIG (reference sequence). The V and J ends lost 3 bases and 1 base, in that order; junction bases with no gene match: 5. The CDR3 sequence: CAWRNSGTSYNEQFF. The CDR3 bases are TGTGCCTGGAGGAATAGCGGGACGTCCTACAATGAGCAGTTCTTC.

This CDR3 reads CASTQTGSYEQYF. Written as DNA, the CDR3 is TGCGCCAGCACCCAGACAGGTTCCTACGAGCAGTACTTC. The V call is TRBV10-1, the J call TRBJ2-7, with D possibly being TRBD1 (6 bases). The CDR3 runs 13 residues. The germline CDR1 and CDR2 sequences are WNHNN and SYGVQD (reference sequence). The germline V and J ends were trimmed by 7 bases and 1 base, with 11 bases remaining between them.

The chain employs TRBV5-1 and TRBJ1-1; 7 positions match TRBD1. V was clipped by 2 bases and J by 3 bases; unmatched bases: 22. The CDR3 is 20 amino acids. Per the germline V gene, CDR1 is SGHRS and CDR2 is YFSETQ. This chain's CDR3 is CASSFDPTEKGALVYTEAFF. The CDR3 bases are TGCGCCAGCAGCTTCGACCCGACTGAAAAGGGGGCTCTGGTGTACACTGAAGCTTTCTTT.

The chain has TRBV7-3 and TRBJ1-1; D is unclear. V lost 4 bases to trimming and J lost 0 bases, with 6 bases between them. The CDR3 spans 13 residues. Germline V CDR1 and CDR2: SGHTA, FQGTGA. CDR3 loop: CASSSSLNTEAFF. DNA of the CDR3: TGTGCCAGCAGCTCCTCCTTGAACACTGAAGCTTTCTTT.

The V and J genes are TRBV30 and TRBJ2-1, with 7 positions matching TRBD2. CDR1 and CDR2 from the germline V gene are GTSNPN and SVGIG (reference sequence). CDR3 length equals 11 residues. The ends lost 8 bases at V and 4 bases at J; junction bases unmatched: 2. CDR3 bases: TGTGCCGGCGGGAGATACAATGAGCAGTTCTTC. Its translation: CAGGRYNEQFF.